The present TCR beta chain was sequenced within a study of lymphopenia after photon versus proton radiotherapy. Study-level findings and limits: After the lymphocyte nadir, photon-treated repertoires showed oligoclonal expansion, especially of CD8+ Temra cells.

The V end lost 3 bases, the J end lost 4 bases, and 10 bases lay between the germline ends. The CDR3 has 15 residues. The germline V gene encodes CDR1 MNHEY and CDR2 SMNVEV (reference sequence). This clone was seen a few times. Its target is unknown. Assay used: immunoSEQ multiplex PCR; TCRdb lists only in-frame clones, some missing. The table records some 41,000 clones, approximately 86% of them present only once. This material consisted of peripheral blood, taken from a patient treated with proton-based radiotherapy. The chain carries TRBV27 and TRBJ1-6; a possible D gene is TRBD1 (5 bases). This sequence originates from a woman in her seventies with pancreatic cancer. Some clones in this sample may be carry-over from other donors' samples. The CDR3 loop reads CASSFKQEYNSPLHF. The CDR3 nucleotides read TGTGCCAGCAGTTTTAAACAGGAGTATAATTCACCCCTCCACTTT.